Below, one T cell receptor beta chain is given with its context. Its specificity is unknown. These data originate in a study of Ad26.COV2.S vaccination and SARS-CoV-2 variants. Regarding the study as a whole: Substantial breadth was reported for post-vaccination spike-specific CD8+ and CD4+ T cells.

Libraries were prepared by immunoSEQ multiplex PCR; TCRdb keeps only in-frame clonotypes and omits some of them. The sample has fewer than 500,000 clones; about nine tenths are singletons. Treatment defined: roughly 19 received Ad26.COV2.S at low or high dose, single or two shots; about 5 received placebo; per-sample allocation not given. Sampling occurred on day 63 after the first vaccine or placebo injection. The study used a vaccine consisting of an Ad26 vector that expressed Wuhan-strain SARS-CoV-2 spike. Trimming shortened V by 4 bases and J by 2 bases, and 9 bases separated the two germline ends. The CDR3 is 13 amino acids. The V gene's germline CDR1 is SQVTM and CDR2 ANQGSEA.

Sequenced material: peripheral blood, taken in a trial of Ad26.COV2.S vaccine versus placebo. The V and J genes are TRBV29-1 and TRBJ1-5; the D gene is possibly TRBD1 (5 bases). This receptor was obtained from a person aged 18-60 years who received the Ad26.COV2.S COVID-19 vaccine or a placebo. CDR3 loop: CSVGGGGNQPQHF. CDR3 in DNA: TGCAGCGTTGGGGGAGGGGGCAATCAGCCCCAGCATTTT.